This TCR beta chain was identified during a study of blood T cell repertoires in COVID-19. TCRdb's table, derived via immunoSEQ multiplex PCR, lists solely in-frame clones and lacks some. The top ten hold around an eighth of the sample, which has a few hundred thousand clones, around nine tenths seen once. CDR1 SGHNT and CDR2 YYREEE come from the germline V gene (reference sequence). The CDR3 loop spans 14 amino acids. With 4 bases clipped from V and 8 bases from J, the junction kept 6 bases outside the gene matches. V usage is TRBV5-4 and J usage is TRBJ1-4; 9 nucleotides match TRBD1. This TCR was recovered from a woman aged 60-70 years with acute or convalescent COVID-19. Sequenced material: peripheral blood. The CDR3 DNA is TGTGCCAGCAGCCTAGGGACAGGGCAGGAAAAACTGTTTTTT. Amino acids: CASSLGTGQEKLFF. Supplemented by reference TRBV5-4 and TRBJ1-4, the full variable domain reads ETGVTQSPTHLIKTRGQQVTLRCSSQSGHNTVSWYQQALGQGPQFIFQYYREEENGRGNFPPRFSGLQFPNYSSELNVNALELDDSALYLCASSLGTGQEKLFFGSGTQLSVL.